These 25 T cell receptor beta chains were all obtained from the same sample, sequenced in a study of T cells after yellow fever vaccination. From the 5' RACE reads, TCRdb called clonotypes with MiXCR, one entry per CDR3 protein. The data contain a few hundred thousand distinct CDR3 sequences, more than 3% of them singletons. Sequencing was performed on PBMCs, taken on the day of the yellow fever booster vaccination. The receptors derive from a man aged 18 to 29 who received the YFV17D yellow fever vaccine.

This clonotype was counted between two and nine times. The chain combines TRBV5-8 with TRBJ2-2; 8 nucleotides align to TRBD1. The junction had 2 bases not matched to a gene; V was cut back by 0 bases and J by 7 bases. Germline-derived CDR1 and CDR2 are SGHTS and YDEGEE. The CDR3 has 14 amino acids. The CDR3 DNA reads as TGTGCCAGCAGCTTGGACAGGGGGAACGGGGAGCTGTTTTTT. It yields the protein CASSLDRGNGELFF.

Many counts were recorded for this clonotype. The CDR3 sequence: CASSPQNLGYGYTF. As DNA, the CDR3 is TGTGCCAGCAGCCCTCAAAATCTCGGCTATGGCTACACCTTC. V and J are TRBV5-5 and TRBJ1-2; D remains ambiguous. The germline V and J ends were trimmed by 4 bases and 4 bases, with 14 bases remaining between them. CDR1 and CDR2 (germline): SGHKS, YYEKEE (reference sequence). The CDR3 spans 14 residues.

This clonotype has ten or more counts. The gene calls are TRBV5-1 and TRBJ2-2, with D uncertain. V lost 0 bases, J lost 0 bases, and 6 bases lay in between. Germline V lookup: CDR1 SGHRS, CDR2 YFSETQ. This CDR3 comprises 15 residues. Here the CDR3 reads CASSLVGSNTGELFF. The CDR3 DNA follows: TGCGCCAGCAGCTTGGTTGGGTCGAACACCGGGGAGCTGTTTTTT.

In this sample, this clonotype turned up many times. The chain is built from TRBV5-1 and TRBJ1-2, with TRBD1 as a possible D gene (6 bases). Trimming shortened V by 4 bases and J by 8 bases, and 18 bases separated the two germline ends. The germline CDR1 and CDR2 sequences are SGHRS and YFSETQ. The CDR3 extends over 14 amino acids. The CDR3 reads CASSPEQGVGGYTF. CDR3 DNA: TGCGCCAGCAGCCCAGAACAGGGAGTAGGCGGCTACACCTTC.

This clonotype was counted many times. The DNA for the CDR3 is TGCGCCAGCAGTGAGGTGGTCTTAGTGGAGACCCAGTACTTC. It translates to CASSEVVLVETQYF. The rearrangement uses TRBV10-2 and TRBJ2-5; no definite D call. In germline, CDR1 is WSHSY, CDR2 SAAADI. With 2 bases removed from V and 5 bases from J, the gap between germline ends came to 12 bases. The CDR3 length is 14 residues.

V and J are TRBV5-1 and TRBJ2-3; perhaps TRBD1 as D (5 bases). CDR1 and CDR2 from the germline V gene are SGHRS and YFSETQ. Trimming took 4 bases from V and 4 from J, leaving 10 bases between them. The length of the CDR3 is 13 residues. CDR3 amino acids: CASSRTLPDTQYF. CDR3 nucleotide sequence: TGCGCCAGCAGCCGGACACTCCCAGATACGCAGTATTTT.

This clonotype was seen a few times. The J gene is TRBJ1-1, the V gene TRBV25-1; 7 bases fit TRBD1. V trimming: 4 bases; J trimming: 6 bases; junction bases outside the gene matches: 8. Germline V gene lookup returns CDR1 MGHDK and CDR2 SYGVNS. There are 14 residues in the CDR3. The CDR3 sequence: CASSGFDRAAEAFF. CDR3 DNA: TGTGCCAGCAGTGGCTTCGACAGGGCCGCTGAAGCTTTCTTT.

This clonotype was detected ten times or more. J is TRBJ2-5 and V is TRBV3-1; 11 nucleotides match TRBD2. The CDR3 has 16 residues. J lost 3 bases, V lost 5 bases, and 8 bases had no gene match. Germline loops: CDR1 LGHDT, CDR2 YNNKEL (reference sequence). CDR3 sequence: CASSAALAGGKETQYF. In nucleotides, the CDR3 is TGTGCCAGCAGCGCCGCTTTAGCGGGGGGGAAAGAGACCCAGTACTTC.

This chain links TRBV7-6 with TRBJ1-2, with 9 bases identical to TRBD1. The CDR3 consists of 15 residues. CDR1 SGHVS and CDR2 FNYEAQ come from the germline V gene. The ends lost 4 bases at V and 5 bases at J; junction bases unmatched: 8. This chain's CDR3 is CASSSRTGGGYGYTF. CDR3 sequence (DNA): TGTGCCAGCAGCTCAAGAACAGGGGGCGGGTATGGCTACACCTTC.

This clonotype occurred many times. The chain employs TRBV29-1 and TRBJ2-3; D not resolved. V gave up 7 bases and J gave up 3 bases, with 17 bases separating them. The V gene's germline CDR1 is SQVTM and CDR2 ANQGSEA. This CDR3 contains 14 residues. CDR3 nucleotide sequence: TGCAGCGGAGTCAGGCCTGGGTTGACAGATACGCAGTATTTT. Translated: CSGVRPGLTDTQYF.

This clonotype was seen many times. The V gene is TRBV5-1, the J gene TRBJ2-2; D uncertain. Trimming left V 0 bases short and J 4 bases short, with 7 bases between. Germline V gene lookup returns CDR1 SGHRS and CDR2 YFSETQ. The CDR3 is 14 amino acids. The CDR3 nucleotides read TGCGCCAGCAGCTTGGCCTTGGTCACCGGGGAGCTGTTTTTT. Protein: CASSLALVTGELFF.

This clonotype was detected many times. The CDR3 loop is CASNRGAITDTQYF. The CDR3 nucleotides are TGTGCCAGTAACCGGGGCGCGATCACAGATACGCAGTATTTT. The genes are TRBV5-5 and TRBJ2-3; the D call may be TRBD1 or TRBD2 (5 bases each). The V gene lost 8 bases and the J gene lost 2 bases, with 15 bases spanning the gap. Looked up from germline, CDR1 is SGHKS and CDR2 is YYEKEE (reference sequence). The CDR3 covers 14 residues.

V gene TRBV19 combines with J gene TRBJ2-7; no reliable D call. CDR3 length equals 13 residues. The germline V and J ends were trimmed by 3 bases and 7 bases, with 13 bases remaining between them. Germline V CDR1 and CDR2: LNHDA, SQIVND (reference sequence). CDR3 nucleotides: TGTGCCAGTAGTATTATCGGCAGTGAGGAGCAGTACTTC. Its protein is CASSIIGSEEQYF.

This clonotype appeared many times. The rearrangement links TRBV29-1 to TRBJ1-4; D is unresolved. V shed 2 bases and J shed 4 bases, with 8 bases lying between them. This CDR3 is built from 13 residues. The germline gives CDR1 SQVTM, CDR2 ANQGSEA. CDR3 region: CSVEKAFNEKLFF. CDR3 sequence (DNA): TGCAGCGTTGAAAAAGCGTTTAATGAAAAACTGTTTTTT.

This clonotype has ten or more counts. This chain links TRBV27 with TRBJ2-5; TRBD1 is a possible D gene (6 bases). With 5 bases removed from V and 5 bases from J, the gap between germline ends came to 15 bases. CDR1 is MNHEY, CDR2 SMNVEV, per germline (reference sequence). The CDR3 covers 14 residues. CDR3 region: CASSRPGVGETQYF. In nucleotides, the CDR3 is TGTGCCAGCAGTCGTCCAGGGGTGGGTGAGACCCAGTACTTC.

This clonotype was found many times. V is TRBV5-1 and J is TRBJ1-1, with 9 nucleotides matching TRBD1. After removal of 5 bases from V and 1 base from J, the junction contained 6 bases not matched to a gene. The CDR3 runs to 15 residues. Per the germline V gene, CDR1 is SGHRS and CDR2 is YFSETQ. CDR3 bases: TGCGCCAGCAGTTACAGGGGGCCCCAGAACACTGAAGCTTTCTTT. Protein: CASSYRGPQNTEAFF.

This chain uses TRBV6-2 or TRBV6-3 with TRBJ2-7, with D maybe TRBD1 (5 bases). Trimming took 2 bases from V and 0 from J, leaving 17 bases between them. The CDR3 has 17 amino acids. The germline CDR1 and CDR2 sequences are MNHEY and SVGEGT. CDR3 in amino acids: CASSYGAGNVVSYEQYF. The CDR3 region has the DNA TGTGCCAGCAGTTACGGGGCAGGGAACGTCGTCTCCTACGAGCAGTACTTC.

At least ten counts were recorded for this clonotype. The chain employs TRBV7-9 and TRBJ1-1, with D maybe TRBD1 (6 bases). The CDR3 is 15 residues long. In germline, CDR1 is SEHNR, CDR2 FQNEAQ (reference sequence). With 3 bases removed from V and 4 bases from J, the gap between germline ends came to 15 bases. CDR3 DNA: TGTGCCAGCAGCTTGATGGGGGGGGCTGGCACTGAAGCTTTCTTT. Its protein product is CASSLMGGAGTEAFF.

This chain connects TRBV7-8 to TRBJ2-1, with D possibly matching TRBD1 (6 bases). Looked up from germline, CDR1 is SGHVS and CDR2 is FQNEAQ. CDR3 size: 12 residues. The V end lost 5 bases, the J end lost 11 bases, and 13 bases lay between the germline ends. DNA of the CDR3: TGTGCCAGCAGCCCACGAGGGGGACAGCAGTTCTTC. This codes for CASSPRGGQQFF. Based on the CDR3 plus reference TRBV7-8 and TRBJ2-1, the full variable domain is GAGVSQSPRYKVAKRGQDVALRCDPISGHVSLFWYQQALGQGPEFLTYFQNEAQLDKSGLPSDRFFAERPEGSVSTLKIQRTQQEDSAVYLCASSPRGGQQFFGPGTRLTVL.

This clonotype was counted at least ten times. This rearrangement joins TRBV6-6 to TRBJ2-4; no definite D call. Germline loops: CDR1 MNHNY, CDR2 SVGAGI (reference sequence). This CDR3 comprises 15 residues. V was pared by 4 bases and J by 6 bases, with 16 bases between. The CDR3 loop reads CASSSLQVALNIQYF. In DNA form, the CDR3 reads TGTGCCAGCAGTTCCCTTCAGGTGGCCCTAAACATTCAGTACTTC.

At least ten counts were recorded for this clonotype. The chain combines TRBV20-1 with TRBJ1-5, with 8 positions matching TRBD1. V trimming: 7 bases; J trimming: 3 bases; junction bases outside the gene matches: 5. This CDR3 is built from 13 residues. CDR1 and CDR2 from the germline V gene are DFQATT and SNEGSKA (reference sequence). This CDR3 is CSVGQGYNQPQHF. The CDR3 DNA reads TGCAGTGTCGGACAGGGTTACAATCAGCCCCAGCATTTT.

This clonotype was detected ten times or more. The chain couples TRBV7-2 to TRBJ2-1, with TRBD1 matching 8 bases. V dropped 5 bases and J dropped 8; count of bases not matched to a gene: 11. The germline gives CDR1 SGHTA, CDR2 FQGNSA. The CDR3 runs 15 residues. The CDR3 sequence is CASSKGGQGAYEQFF. The CDR3 DNA sequence: TGTGCCAGCAGCAAGGGGGGCCAGGGGGCTTATGAGCAGTTCTTC.

The table lists this clonotype with a few counts. The chain joins TRBV7-2 to TRBJ2-3, with TRBD2 identical over 14 bases. Germline CDR1 is SGHTA and CDR2 is FQGNSA. The CDR3 spans 15 residues. V lost 3 bases and J lost 6; bases outside the gene matches: 2. The CDR3: CASSFRTSGGDTQYF. Here the CDR3 DNA reads TGTGCCAGCAGCTTCCGGACTAGCGGGGGGGATACGCAGTATTTT.

This clonotype was detected only a few times. CDR3 in DNA: TGCAGTGCTAGATTGGGGAGGACTGAAGCTTTCTTT. Encoded protein: CSARLGRTEAFF. This chain links TRBV20-1 with TRBJ1-1, with D unclear. CDR3 size: 12 residues. V lost 2 bases and J 5 bases, leaving 9 bases between the germline ends. The germline gives CDR1 DFQATT, CDR2 SNEGSKA (reference sequence).

This clonotype was detected ten times or more. This chain links TRBV27 with TRBJ2-3; 7 nucleotides align to TRBD1. With 2 bases clipped from V and 2 bases from J, the junction kept 7 bases outside the gene matches. This CDR3 has 16 residues. Germline V gene sequence: CDR1 MNHEY, CDR2 SMNVEV (reference sequence). DNA for the CDR3: TGTGCCAGCAGTTTAGGGGCAGGGGGTCCCACAGATACGCAGTATTTT. Translating it yields CASSLGAGGPTDTQYF.